The 8 T cell receptor beta chains presented below share a single source sample, sequenced in a study of CD8 T cells in Susac syndrome. RNA in amounts of roughly 0.5 to 1 ug was reverse transcribed with random hexamers. From the immunoSEQ multiplex PCR reads, TCRdb called clonotypes with MiXCR, one entry per CDR3 protein. The sample has about 180,000 distinct CDR3 sequences; approximately 93% are singletons. Sequencing was carried out using CD4+ T cells from PBMCs. These receptors were obtained from a human donor with multiple sclerosis.

The chain employs TRBV5-1 and TRBJ1-4; weak D call: TRBD1 (6 bases). V was pared by 4 bases and J by 0 bases, with 10 bases between. Per germline, CDR1 SGHRS and CDR2 YFSETQ. CDR3 length: 15 amino acids. The CDR3 here is CASSTDSATNEKLFF. The CDR3 DNA reads TGCGCCAGCAGCACGGACAGCGCAACTAATGAAAAACTGTTTTTT.

This clonotype was detected only once. The rearrangement links TRBV20-1 to TRBJ2-7; 9 bases are shared with TRBD2. CDR1 DFQATT and CDR2 SNEGSKA come from the germline V gene (reference sequence). The CDR3 length is 15 residues. J was trimmed by 4 bases and V by 0 bases; bases with no gene match: 7. CDR3 amino acids: CSAREGTSPGYEQYF. CDR3 DNA sequence: TGCAGTGCTAGAGAAGGGACTAGCCCTGGGTACGAGCAGTACTTC.

This rearrangement joins TRBV3-1 to TRBJ2-5; the D call may be TRBD1 or TRBD2 (5 bases each). Germline CDR1 reads LGHDT; CDR2 reads YNNKEL (reference sequence). This CDR3 is 15 amino acids long. V lost 1 base and J 5 bases, leaving 14 bases between the germline ends. The CDR3 region is CASSQAPGAWETQYF. CDR3 nucleotides: TGTGCCAGCAGCCAAGCTCCCGGGGCCTGGGAGACCCAGTACTTC.

This clonotype is a singleton in its sample. The chain employs TRBV2 and TRBJ2-7; the match to TRBD2 covers 9 bases. This CDR3 region has 14 residues. Looked up from germline, CDR1 is SNHLY and CDR2 is FYNNEI. V shed 6 bases, J shed 3 bases, and the junction held 6 bases outside the gene matches. DNA of the CDR3: TGTGCCAGCAGAGACCTTAGCGGGAGCTACGAGCAGTACTTC. Protein: CASRDLSGSYEQYF.

V usage is TRBV4-3 and J usage is TRBJ1-6; possible D gene TRBD1, 5 bases. The V gene's germline CDR1 is LGHNA and CDR2 YSLEER. Trimming cost V 4 bases and J 8 bases, with 15 bases left between them. The CDR3 has 15 residues. The CDR3 bases are TGCGCCAGCAGCCTTCAATGGGGGGGGGATTCACCCCTCCACTTT. Residues: CASSLQWGGDSPLHF.

V usage is TRBV4-2 and J usage is TRBJ2-3; 7 nucleotides match TRBD1. The V and J ends lost 0 bases and 2 bases, in that order; junction bases with no gene match: 5. Looked up from germline, CDR1 is LGHNA and CDR2 is YNFKEQ. The CDR3 consists of 16 residues. DNA of the CDR3: TGTGCCAGCAGCCAAGAATCAGGGGGAAACACAGATACGCAGTATTTT. It encodes CASSQESGGNTDTQYF.

The chain has TRBV28 and TRBJ1-2, with D unresolved. This CDR3 contains 14 residues. CDR1 is MDHEN, CDR2 SYDVKM, per germline. V lost 6 bases to trimming and J lost 2 bases, with 13 bases between them. The CDR3: CASSDGPRNYGYTF. CDR3 coding DNA: TGTGCCAGCAGCGATGGACCAAGGAACTATGGCTACACCTTC.

This chain connects TRBV20-1 to TRBJ1-5; TRBD1 aligns across 7 bases. CDR1 is DFQATT, CDR2 SNEGSKA, per germline (reference sequence). This CDR3 is built from 14 residues. The V and J ends lost 4 bases and 4 bases, in that order; junction bases with no gene match: 7. The CDR3 sequence is CSATPGQMNQPQHF. Here the CDR3 DNA reads TGCAGTGCTACCCCGGGACAGATGAATCAGCCCCAGCATTTT.